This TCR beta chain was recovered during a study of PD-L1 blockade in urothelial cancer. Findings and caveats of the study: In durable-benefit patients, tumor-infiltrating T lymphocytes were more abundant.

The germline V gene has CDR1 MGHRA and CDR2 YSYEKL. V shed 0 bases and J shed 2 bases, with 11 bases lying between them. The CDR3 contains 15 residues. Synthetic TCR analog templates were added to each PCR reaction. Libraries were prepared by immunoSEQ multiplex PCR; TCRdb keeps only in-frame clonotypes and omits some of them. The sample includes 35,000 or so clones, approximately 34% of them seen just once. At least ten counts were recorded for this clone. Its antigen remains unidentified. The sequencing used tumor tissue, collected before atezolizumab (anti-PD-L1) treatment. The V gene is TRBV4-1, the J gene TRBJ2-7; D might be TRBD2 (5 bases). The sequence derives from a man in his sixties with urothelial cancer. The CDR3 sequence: CASSQDPGNPYEQYF. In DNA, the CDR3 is TGCGCCAGCAGCCAAGATCCCGGGAATCCCTACGAGCAGTACTTC.